This is a list of T cell receptor beta chains from one sample in a study of shared clonotypes between healthy human individuals. TCRdb keeps only in-frame clones here, not all; method: immunoSEQ multiplex PCR. The sample consists of 2 million to 2.5 million clones, just over 90% of them appearing once. Sequencing was carried out using naive CD8+ T cells from PBMCs. The receptor source for this set is a man younger than 35 in good health. Some clones in this sample may be carry-over from other donors' samples. Both conserved end residues are part of each CDR3. The D gene is left open where the match is weak. Rows may omit the clone size; those that give it use once, few, many or a size class.

d_call	clone_size	v_call	j_call	cdr3_nt	cdr3_aa
-	-	TRBV29-1	TRBJ2-5	TGCAGCGTGCCCCGTCCGGGTTTCAGAAAAGAGACCCAGTACTTC	CSVPRPGFRKETQYF
-	-	TRBV27	TRBJ1-4	TGTGCCAGCAGTTTATCTGTTCGACGGCGTGAAAAACTGTTTTTT	CASSLSVRRREKLFF
TRBD2	-	TRBV7-8	TRBJ2-2	TGTGCCAGCAGCTTACGGACTAGCGGGAGTGCCACCGGGGAGCTGTTTTTT	CASSLRTSGSATGELFF
TRBD1	-	TRBV29-1	TRBJ1-2	TGCAGCACCCGGGACAGGGGAGAAGGCTACACCTTC	CSTRDRGEGYTF
TRBD1	once	TRBV27	TRBJ2-2	TGTGCCAGCAGTGACAGGGGGCGAACCGGGGAGCTGTTTTTT	CASSDRGRTGELFF
-	-	TRBV7-9	TRBJ1-1	TGTGCCAGCAGCTTAACGGGAGGCGCCAACACTGAAGCTTTCTTT	CASSLTGGANTEAFF
-	-	TRBV7-9	TRBJ1-4	TGTGCCAGCAGCTTGTTCCGGGTTAATGAAAAACTGTTTTTT	CASSLFRVNEKLFF
-	-	TRBV5-8	TRBJ2-7	TGTGCCGGCGGGGACTTAGCCTACGAGCAGTACTTC	CAGGDLAYEQYF
-	-	TRBV4-3	TRBJ2-7	TGCGCCAGCAGCCACCACCTCACAGGATCCTACGAGCAGTACTTC	CASSHHLTGSYEQYF
TRBD1	once	TRBV7-9	TRBJ2-7	TGTGCCAGCAGCCCCTGGCCGGGACAGGGGGCCTACGAGCAGTACTTC	CASSPWPGQGAYEQYF
TRBD2	few	TRBV7-8	TRBJ2-7	TGTGCCAGCAGCTCTAGCGGGCTGACCTACGAGCAGTACTTC	CASSSSGLTYEQYF
-	-	TRBV7-9	TRBJ2-1	TGTGCCAGCAGCTTTCCACTAGTGAACCACAATGAGCAGTTCTTC	CASSFPLVNHNEQFF
-	once	TRBV27	TRBJ2-1	TGTGCCAGCAGTAGTGTAGCGGACTACAATGAGCAGTTCTTC	CASSSVADYNEQFF
-	-	TRBV13	TRBJ2-7	TGTGCCAGCAGCCCGCAGGGACAAGAGCAGTACTTC	CASSPQGQEQYF
TRBD2	-	TRBV28	TRBJ2-3	TGTGCCAGCAGCCCTACGACTAGCGGGAGCCCAGATACGCAGTATTTT	CASSPTTSGSPDTQYF
TRBD1	-	TRBV11-3	TRBJ2-1	TGTGCCAGCAGCTTAGAAGGACAGGATGAGCAGTTCTTC	CASSLEGQDEQFF
TRBD2	once	TRBV27	TRBJ2-3	TGTGCCAGCAGTTTTTGGGGGACTAGCATTGCAGATACGCAGTATTTT	CASSFWGTSIADTQYF
TRBD1	-	TRBV27	TRBJ1-4	TGTGCCAGCAGTTTATTGGGCTTTGGAGACGGACAGGCTAATGAAAAACTGTTTTTT	CASSLLGFGDGQANEKLFF
-	-	TRBV19	TRBJ1-1	TGTGCCAGTAGTAGACTGGGCCAGAAAGCTTTCTTT	CASSRLGQKAFF
-	-	TRBV7-8	TRBJ2-1	TGTGCCAGCAGCTTAGCGCGGGGCGGGGGCTTATACAATGAGCAGTTCTTC	CASSLARGGGLYNEQFF
TRBD1	-	TRBV5-4	TRBJ2-1	TGTGCCAGCAGCTTGATAGGGGGCAACTCCTACAATGAGCAGTTCTTC	CASSLIGGNSYNEQFF
-	once	TRBV5-1	TRBJ2-7	TGCGCCAGCAGCTTGCTAAGCGAGGGGAATTTCGAGCAGTACTTC	CASSLLSEGNFEQYF